This is a list of T cell receptor beta chains from one sample in a study of T cell responses to AZD1222 COVID-19 vaccine. The protocol was immunoSEQ multiplex PCR, while the TCRdb copy is restricted to in-frame clones and leaves out a portion. The data show about 99,000 clones, with approximately 90% seen just once and around 8.3% held by the top ten. Sample: peripheral blood, taken 28 days after the second AZD1222 dose. These receptor sequences come from an adult who received the AZD1222 COVID-19 vaccine. The CDR3 runs from the conserved cysteine through the conserved F or W.

CDR3 protein,CDR3 length,J gene,V gene
CASSPRTGPNYGYTF,15,TRBJ1-2,TRBV7-8
CASSYLGGGEQYF,13,TRBJ2-7,TRBV6-5
CSVRVNTGELFF,12,TRBJ2-2,TRBV29-1
CASSSTGEAEAFF,13,TRBJ1-1,TRBV6-4
CASSLRGGQPQHF,13,TRBJ1-5,TRBV4-3
CASSQAGWETQYF,13,TRBJ2-5,TRBV3-1/TRBV3-2
CASSLGPSGYSGNTIYF,17,TRBJ1-3,TRBV7-2
CASSLVRGDNEQFF,14,TRBJ2-1,TRBV27
CASSLEAQYTGELFF,15,TRBJ2-2,TRBV7-2
CASSFGTSGGGQETQYF,17,TRBJ2-5,TRBV7-6
CASSLERANTGELFF,15,TRBJ2-2,TRBV5-1
CASRTRTSGITDTQYF,16,TRBJ2-3,TRBV11-2
CASSSPWTGDNSPLHF,16,TRBJ1-6,TRBV28
CASRLAGGNEQFF,13,TRBJ2-1,TRBV11-2
CASTSWTGRNTGELFF,16,TRBJ2-2,TRBV2
CASSESTGGPNNEQFF,16,TRBJ2-1,TRBV2
CASSERWRGEQYF,13,TRBJ2-7,TRBV6-1
CASSPLAGAYNEQFF,15,TRBJ2-1,TRBV18
CASSPRGHLMNTEAFF,16,TRBJ1-1,TRBV4-1
CASSFGGAYEQYF,13,TRBJ2-7,TRBV5-8
CASTPAPTGWRSPLHF,16,TRBJ1-6,TRBV2
CASSRAVDPAYNEQFF,16,TRBJ2-1,TRBV18
CASSGGTEANEKLFF,15,TRBJ1-4,TRBV9
CASSGQGRPEAFF,13,TRBJ1-1,TRBV28
CASSSSGIGHEQYF,14,TRBJ2-7,TRBV28
CASSRGSRETQYF,13,TRBJ2-5,TRBV27
CASSPPRQGSTNEKLFF,17,TRBJ1-4,TRBV28
CASSLVQGETQYF,13,TRBJ2-5,TRBV7-2
CASSFDRYQPQHF,13,TRBJ1-5,TRBV5-8
CASSSDGGGELSNQPQHF,18,TRBJ1-5,TRBV7-9
CAWSEGENQPQHF,13,TRBJ1-5,TRBV30
CASSIAGGAQETQYF,15,TRBJ2-5,TRBV19
CASSLEARAGNTIYF,15,TRBJ1-3,TRBV5-1
CATSASSGGRQYF,13,TRBJ2-4,TRBV24-1
CASSFLVAHNEQFF,14,TRBJ2-1,TRBV7-9
CASVKVANYGYTF,13,TRBJ1-2,TRBV28
CASRWAGGGRGETQYF,16,TRBJ2-5,TRBV28
CATSRGTHRGGEQFF,15,TRBJ2-1,TRBV15
CASSPNRVGAFF,12,TRBJ1-1,TRBV5-6
CASSLSTTTSGRARDTQYF,19,TRBJ2-3,TRBV28
CASSSRRGNEKLFF,14,TRBJ1-4,TRBV6-5
CASSLGLAGSQETQYF,16,TRBJ2-5,TRBV9
CASSGGQETQYF,12,TRBJ2-5,TRBV2
CASSLGSGATEAFF,14,TRBJ1-1,TRBV3-1/TRBV3-2
CASSYSWSEGEKLFF,15,TRBJ1-4,TRBV6-5
CATSDLQGGPDTQYF,15,TRBJ2-3,TRBV24-1
CASSKGTGFQDTQYF,15,TRBJ2-3,TRBV19
CASSLRLAGVSGANVLTF,18,TRBJ2-6,TRBV28
CASSPGLSQGPGELFF,16,TRBJ2-2,TRBV18